This record looks at one TCR beta chain sequence and its context. What it recognizes is unknown. This sample stems from a study of T cell repertoires in cytomegalovirus infection. Study at large: Used in the study were CMV epitopes, some recently identified and HLA-C-restricted, others well-studied and HLA-B-restricted. A matching HLA type, together with CMV infection, was signaled by public TCR beta signatures. Study-wide results and limits: Identification of carriers of CMV plus the relevant HLA was achieved through cumulative public TCR beta family frequency. Clonotype analysis showed dominance of the ex vivo response by HLA-C-restricted CMV-specific TCR beta clonotypes.

Trimming left V 0 bases short and J 5 bases short, with 10 bases between. This CDR3 is built from 13 residues. Germline CDR1 reads SQVTM; CDR2 reads ANQGSEA. TCRdb reprocessed the reads via MiXCR and lists one record per CDR3 protein. The table has about 480,000 distinct CDR3 sequences, 30% to 40% seen once; the top ten hold about a sixth. The source was cultured PBMCs, collected from culture after CMV antigen stimulation. The chain couples TRBV29-1 to TRBJ2-5, with D uncertain. The clonotype was recovered from a human donor in good health (CMV status not recorded). Some clones in this sample may be carry-over from other donors' samples. The CDR3 DNA follows: TGCAGCGTTGAAGATTGGGCGGCGGAGACCCAGTACTTC. This sequence encodes CSVEDWAAETQYF.